The entry below describes one T cell receptor beta chain. This entry belongs to a study of blood T cell repertoires in COVID-19. Study-level information: COVID-19 samples collected from the United States, Italy and Spain covered acute and convalescent phases. Sample material is recorded as cDNA or gDNA derived from T cells, B-cell-depleted T cells, or PBMCs.

CDR3 length: 14 amino acids. Trimming cost V 4 bases and J 3 bases, with 12 bases left between them. Germline-derived CDR1 and CDR2 are LGHDT and YNNKEL (reference sequence). Authors' processing steps: Amplification with reference gene primers provided the estimates of nucleated cell counts. Measured with immunoSEQ multiplex PCR; TCRdb has only the in-frame clones, and not every one. V and J calls plus clone size are reproduced from that table; the DNA served to infer D and trimming. The sample lists about 120,000 clones; about 90% were seen once. The sequencing input was peripheral blood. The clonotype comes from a woman in her seventies with acute or convalescent COVID-19. This chain joins TRBV3-1 (or the pseudogene TRBV3-2) and TRBJ1-1; D is unresolved. Written as DNA, the CDR3 is TGTGCCAGCAGCCTACGATACAGAGACACTGAAGCTTTCTTT. This sequence encodes CASSLRYRDTEAFF.